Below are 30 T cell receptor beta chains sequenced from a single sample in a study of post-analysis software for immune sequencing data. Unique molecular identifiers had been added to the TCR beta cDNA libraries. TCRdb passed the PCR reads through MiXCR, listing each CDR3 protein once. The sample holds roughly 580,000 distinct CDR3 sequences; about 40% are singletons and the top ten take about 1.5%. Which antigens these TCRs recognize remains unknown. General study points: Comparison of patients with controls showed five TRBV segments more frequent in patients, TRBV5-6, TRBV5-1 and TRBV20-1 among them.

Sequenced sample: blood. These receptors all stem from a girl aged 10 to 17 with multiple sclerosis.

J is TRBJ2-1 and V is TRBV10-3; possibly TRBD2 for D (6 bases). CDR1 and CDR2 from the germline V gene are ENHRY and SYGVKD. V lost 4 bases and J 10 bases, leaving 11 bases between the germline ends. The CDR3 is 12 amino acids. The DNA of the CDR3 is TGTGCCATCAGTGGTGACGGGGGAGAGCAGTTCTTC. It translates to CAISGDGGEQFF.

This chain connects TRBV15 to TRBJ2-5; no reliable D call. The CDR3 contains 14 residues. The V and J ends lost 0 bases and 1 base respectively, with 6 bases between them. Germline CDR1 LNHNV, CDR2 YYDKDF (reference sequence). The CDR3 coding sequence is TGTGCCACCAGCAGAGAAGACTTCCAAGAGACCCAGTACTTC. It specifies CATSREDFQETQYF.

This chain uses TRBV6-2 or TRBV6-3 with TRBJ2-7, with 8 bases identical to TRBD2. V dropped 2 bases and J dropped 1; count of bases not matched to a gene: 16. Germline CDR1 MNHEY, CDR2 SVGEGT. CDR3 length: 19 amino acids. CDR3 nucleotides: TGTGCCAGCAGTTACCTGACCGGGACTAGTCGGGGCCTGTCCTACGAGCAGTACTTC. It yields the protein CASSYLTGTSRGLSYEQYF.

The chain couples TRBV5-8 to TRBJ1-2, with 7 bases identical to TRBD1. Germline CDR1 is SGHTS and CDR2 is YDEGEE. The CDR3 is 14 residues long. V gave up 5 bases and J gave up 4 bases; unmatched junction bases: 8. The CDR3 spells CASRRWGQLYGYTF. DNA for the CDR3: TGTGCCAGCAGGAGGTGGGGACAGCTCTATGGCTACACCTTC.

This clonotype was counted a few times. This CDR3 is CASSLRAGRPLHF. CDR3 nucleotides: TGTGCCAGCAGCTTACGCGCCGGGAGACCCCTCCACTTT. This rearrangement joins TRBV7-3 to TRBJ1-6, with no clear D. Germline assignment: CDR1 SGHTA and CDR2 FQGTGA. V was cut by 2 bases and J by 12 bases, with 11 bases left in between. The CDR3 extends over 13 amino acids.

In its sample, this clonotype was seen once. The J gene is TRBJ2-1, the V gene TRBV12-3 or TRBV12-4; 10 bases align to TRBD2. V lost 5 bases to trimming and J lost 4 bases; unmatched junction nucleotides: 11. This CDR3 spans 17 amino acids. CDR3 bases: TGTGCCAGCAGTCCCTTTGAGGGACTAGCGAGTTACAATGAGCAGTTCTTC. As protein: CASSPFEGLASYNEQFF.

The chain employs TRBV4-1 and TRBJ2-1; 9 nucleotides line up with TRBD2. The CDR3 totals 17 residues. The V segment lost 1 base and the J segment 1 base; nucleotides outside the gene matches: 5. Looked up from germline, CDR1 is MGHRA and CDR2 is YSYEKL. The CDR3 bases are TGCGCCAGCAGCCAAGGCGGGCGGGAGGGGTCCTACAATGAGCAGTTCTTC. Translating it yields CASSQGGREGSYNEQFF.

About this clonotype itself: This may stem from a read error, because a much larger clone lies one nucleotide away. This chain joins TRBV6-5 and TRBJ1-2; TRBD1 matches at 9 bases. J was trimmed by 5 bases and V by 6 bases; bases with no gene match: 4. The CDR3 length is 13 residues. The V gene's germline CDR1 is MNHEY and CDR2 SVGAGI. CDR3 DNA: TGTGCCAGCAGAACCGGGACAGGGTATGGCTACACCTTC. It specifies CASRTGTGYGYTF.

CDR3 sequence reads: CSAWARLAGYNEQFF. In DNA form, the CDR3 reads TGCAGCGCCTGGGCCCGGCTAGCGGGGTACAATGAGCAGTTCTTC. The rearrangement joins TRBV29-1 to TRBJ2-1; 9 bases map to TRBD2. Germline trimming cut 7 bases from V and 4 bases from J; bases unmatched to any gene: 11. This CDR3 has 15 residues. Germline V gives CDR1 SQVTM, CDR2 ANQGSEA.

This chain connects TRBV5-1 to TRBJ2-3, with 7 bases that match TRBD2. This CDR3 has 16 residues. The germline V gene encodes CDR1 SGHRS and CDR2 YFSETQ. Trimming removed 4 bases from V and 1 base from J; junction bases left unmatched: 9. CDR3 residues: CASSPPSSGGTDTQYF. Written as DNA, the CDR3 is TGCGCCAGCAGCCCTCCGTCCAGCGGGGGCACAGATACGCAGTATTTT.

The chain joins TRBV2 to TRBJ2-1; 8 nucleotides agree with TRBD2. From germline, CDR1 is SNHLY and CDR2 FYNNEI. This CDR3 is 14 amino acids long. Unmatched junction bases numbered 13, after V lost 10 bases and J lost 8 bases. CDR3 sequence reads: CATQGLVSSDEQFF. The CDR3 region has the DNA TGTGCCACTCAGGGACTAGTATCCTCCGATGAGCAGTTCTTC. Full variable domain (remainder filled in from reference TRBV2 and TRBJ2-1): EPEVTQTPSHQVTQMGQEVILRCVPISNHLYFYWYRQILGQKVEFLVSFYNNEISEKSEIFDDQFSVERPDGSNFTLKIRSTKLEDSAMYFCATQGLVSSDEQFFGPGTRLTVL.

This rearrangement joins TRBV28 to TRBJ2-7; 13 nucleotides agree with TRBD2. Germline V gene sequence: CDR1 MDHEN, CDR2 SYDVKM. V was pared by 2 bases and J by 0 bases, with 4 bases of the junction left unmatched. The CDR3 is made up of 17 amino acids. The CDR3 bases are TGTGCCAGCAGTTTACATACTAGCGGGAGGGCCTCCTACGAGCAGTACTTC. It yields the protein CASSLHTSGRASYEQYF. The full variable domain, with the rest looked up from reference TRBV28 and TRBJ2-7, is DVKVTQSSRYLVKRTGEKVFLECVQDMDHENMFWYRQDPGLGLRLIYFSYDVKMKEKGDIPEGYSVSREKKERFSLILESASTNQTSMYLCASSLHTSGRASYEQYFGPGTRLTVT.

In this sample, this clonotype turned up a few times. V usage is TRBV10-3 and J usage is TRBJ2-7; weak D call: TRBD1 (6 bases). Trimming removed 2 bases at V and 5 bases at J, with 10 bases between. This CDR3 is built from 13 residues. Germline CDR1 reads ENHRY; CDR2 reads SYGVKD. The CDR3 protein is CAISEIRGDEQYF. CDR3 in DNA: TGTGCCATCAGTGAGATCAGGGGAGACGAGCAGTACTTC.

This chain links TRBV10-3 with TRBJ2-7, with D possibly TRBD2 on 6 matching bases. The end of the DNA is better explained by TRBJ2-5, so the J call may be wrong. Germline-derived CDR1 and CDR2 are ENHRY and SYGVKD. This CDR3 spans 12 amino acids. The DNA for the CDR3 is TGTGCCATCAGTGCGGGAGAGGAGACCCAGTACTTC. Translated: CAISAGEETQYF.

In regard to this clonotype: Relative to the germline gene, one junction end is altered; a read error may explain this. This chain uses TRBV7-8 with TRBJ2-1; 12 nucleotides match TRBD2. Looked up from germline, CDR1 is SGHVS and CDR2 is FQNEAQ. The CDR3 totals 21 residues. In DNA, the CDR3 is TGTGCCAGCAGCTTAGAAAGCTCACTAGCGGGGGGCCCCCTCTCCTACGATGAGCAGTTCTTC. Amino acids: CASSLESSLAGGPLSYDEQFF.

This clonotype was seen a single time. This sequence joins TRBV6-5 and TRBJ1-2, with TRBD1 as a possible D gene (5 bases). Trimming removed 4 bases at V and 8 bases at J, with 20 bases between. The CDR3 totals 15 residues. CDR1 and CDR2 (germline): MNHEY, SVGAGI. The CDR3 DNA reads TGTGCCAGCAGTTTCGGGGGGAGGGCAGGGCGAGGCTACACCTTC. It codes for CASSFGGRAGRGYTF.

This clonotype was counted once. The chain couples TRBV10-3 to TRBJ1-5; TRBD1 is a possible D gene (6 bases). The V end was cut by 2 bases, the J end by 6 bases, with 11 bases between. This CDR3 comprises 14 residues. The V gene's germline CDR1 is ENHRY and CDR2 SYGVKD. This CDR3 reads CAISEVGGAQPQHF. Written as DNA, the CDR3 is TGTGCCATCAGTGAGGTAGGGGGGGCTCAGCCCCAGCATTTT.

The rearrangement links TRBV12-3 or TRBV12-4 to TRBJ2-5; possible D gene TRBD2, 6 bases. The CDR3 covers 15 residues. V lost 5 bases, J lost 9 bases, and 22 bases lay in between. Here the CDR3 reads CASSPPGDSKRPQYF. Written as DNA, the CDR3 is TGTGCCAGCAGTCCCCCGGGGGATTCTAAAAGGCCCCAGTACTTC.

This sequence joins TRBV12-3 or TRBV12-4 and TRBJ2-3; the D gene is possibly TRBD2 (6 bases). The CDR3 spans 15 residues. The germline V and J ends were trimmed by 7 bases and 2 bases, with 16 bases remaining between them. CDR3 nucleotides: TGTGCCAGCACCCCAACGGGGGTCCTCACAGATACGCAGTATTTT. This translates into CASTPTGVLTDTQYF.

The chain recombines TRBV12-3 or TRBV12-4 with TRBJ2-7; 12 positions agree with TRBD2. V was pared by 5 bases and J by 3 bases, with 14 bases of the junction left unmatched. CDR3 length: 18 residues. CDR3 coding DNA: TGTGCCAGCAGTCCCGGACTAGCGGGACTGCTTATGGGCTACGAGCAGTACTTC. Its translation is CASSPGLAGLLMGYEQYF.

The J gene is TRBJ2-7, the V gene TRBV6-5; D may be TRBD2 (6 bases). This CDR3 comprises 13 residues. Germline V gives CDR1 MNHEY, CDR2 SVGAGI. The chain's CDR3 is CATEGPGAYEQYF. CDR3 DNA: TGTGCTACGGAGGGACCGGGGGCCTACGAGCAGTACTTC.

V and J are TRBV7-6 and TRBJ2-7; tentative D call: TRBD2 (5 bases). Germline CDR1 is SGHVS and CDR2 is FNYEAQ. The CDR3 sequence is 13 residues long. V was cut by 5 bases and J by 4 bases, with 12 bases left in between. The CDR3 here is CASSPQREYEQYF. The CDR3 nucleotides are TGTGCCAGCAGCCCCCAAAGGGAGTACGAGCAGTACTTC.

CDR3 amino acids: CASRYAAGLDEQFF. CDR3 in DNA: TGTGCCAGCAGGTATGCGGCAGGGCTCGATGAGCAGTTCTTC. The chain recombines TRBV12-3 or TRBV12-4 with TRBJ2-1; perhaps TRBD1 as D (5 bases). V lost 6 bases to trimming and J lost 8 bases, with 17 bases between them. CDR3 size: 14 residues.

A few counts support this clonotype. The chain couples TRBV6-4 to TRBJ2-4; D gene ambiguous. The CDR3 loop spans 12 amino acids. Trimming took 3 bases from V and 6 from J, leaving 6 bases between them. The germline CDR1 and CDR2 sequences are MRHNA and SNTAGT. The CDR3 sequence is CASSEVGNIQYF. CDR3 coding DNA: TGTGCCAGCAGTGAAGTGGGAAACATTCAGTACTTC.

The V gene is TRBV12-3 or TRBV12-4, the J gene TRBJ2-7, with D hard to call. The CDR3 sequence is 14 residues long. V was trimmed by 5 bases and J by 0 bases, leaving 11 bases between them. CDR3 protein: CASSAHLLSYEQYF. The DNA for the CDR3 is TGTGCCAGCAGTGCCCACCTCCTCTCCTACGAGCAGTACTTC.

This CDR3 reads CASSYSRGEESEQYF. The CDR3 DNA reads as TGTGCCAGCAGTTACTCCCGGGGTGAAGAGAGTGAGCAGTACTTC. The chain uses TRBV6-5 and TRBJ2-7; a possible D gene is TRBD2 (5 bases). The ends were cut back, 0 bases at V and 7 bases at J, with 16 bases in the middle. CDR3 length: 15 amino acids. Germline assignment: CDR1 MNHEY and CDR2 SVGAGI.

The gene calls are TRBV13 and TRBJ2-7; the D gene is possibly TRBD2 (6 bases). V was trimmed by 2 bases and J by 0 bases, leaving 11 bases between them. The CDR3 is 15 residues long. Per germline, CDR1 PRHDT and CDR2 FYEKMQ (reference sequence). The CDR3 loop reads CASSLKGLSSYEQYF. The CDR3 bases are TGTGCCAGCAGCTTAAAGGGACTTAGCTCCTACGAGCAGTACTTC.

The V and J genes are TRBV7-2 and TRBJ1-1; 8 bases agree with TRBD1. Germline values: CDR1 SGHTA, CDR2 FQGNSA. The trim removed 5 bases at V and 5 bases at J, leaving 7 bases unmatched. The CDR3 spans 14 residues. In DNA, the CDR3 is TGTGCCAGCAGCACCCGACAGGGGAGGACTGAAGCTTTCTTT. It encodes CASSTRQGRTEAFF.

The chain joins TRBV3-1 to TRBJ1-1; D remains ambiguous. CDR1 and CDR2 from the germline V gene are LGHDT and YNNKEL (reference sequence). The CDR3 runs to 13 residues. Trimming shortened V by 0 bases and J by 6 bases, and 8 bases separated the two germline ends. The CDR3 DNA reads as TGTGCCAGCAGCCAAGACCTCGGATCTGAAGCTTTCTTT. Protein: CASSQDLGSEAFF.

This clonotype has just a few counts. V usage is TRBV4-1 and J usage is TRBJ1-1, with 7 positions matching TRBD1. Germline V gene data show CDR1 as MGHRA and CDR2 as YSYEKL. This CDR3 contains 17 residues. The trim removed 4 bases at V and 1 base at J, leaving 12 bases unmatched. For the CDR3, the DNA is TGCGCCAGCAGCCCCATCCAGGGGGGCGGGGGGAACACTGAAGCTTTCTTT. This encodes CASSPIQGGGGNTEAFF.